This is a list of T cell receptor beta chains from one sample in a study of blood T cell repertoires in COVID-19. Method: immunoSEQ multiplex PCR; TCRdb's copy keeps in-frame clones and lacks some. Counted here are about 250,000 clones, approximately 86% occurring once; the ten biggest clones make up roughly 6.3%. Specimen: PBMCs or T cells enriched from blood (not recorded which). The receptors were sampled from a woman aged 30 to 39 with acute COVID-19. The CDR3 runs from the conserved cysteine through the conserved F or W. The D gene is left open where the match is weak. Rows may omit the clone size; those that give it use once, few, many or a size class.

V gene: TRBV7-8; clone size: -; D gene: -; CDR3 length: 13; J gene: TRBJ2-3; CDR3 protein: CASSFRGTDTQYF; CDR3 DNA: TGTGCCAGCAGCTTCAGGGGTACAGATACGCAGTATTTT
V gene: TRBV2; clone size: once; D gene: -; CDR3 length: 16; J gene: TRBJ2-7; CDR3 protein: CASSEAKNWSSYEQYF; CDR3 DNA: TGTGCCAGCAGTGAAGCGAAAAACTGGAGCTCCTACGAGCAGTACTTC
V gene: TRBV3-1/TRBV3-2; clone size: -; D gene: TRBD1; CDR3 length: 15; J gene: TRBJ1-6; CDR3 protein: CASSLQDRGNSPLHF; CDR3 DNA: TGTGCCAGCAGCCTACAAGACAGGGGCAATTCACCCCTCCACTTT
V gene: TRBV18; clone size: -; D gene: TRBD1; CDR3 length: 18; J gene: TRBJ1-6; CDR3 protein: CASSPRSHVGGRGSPLHF; CDR3 DNA: TGTGCCAGCTCACCAAGAAGTCACGTGGGGGGCAGGGGGTCACCCCTCCACTTT
V gene: TRBV6-1; clone size: -; D gene: -; CDR3 length: 13; J gene: TRBJ1-2; CDR3 protein: CASSLTARDGYTF; CDR3 DNA: TGTGCCAGCAGTTTGACGGCCAGGGATGGCTACACCTTC
V gene: TRBV13; clone size: -; D gene: -; CDR3 length: 13; J gene: TRBJ2-1; CDR3 protein: CASSLGIPDEQFF; CDR3 DNA: TGTGCCAGCAGCCTCGGGATCCCGGATGAGCAGTTCTTC
V gene: TRBV18; clone size: -; D gene: TRBD2; CDR3 length: 15; J gene: TRBJ2-7; CDR3 protein: CASSPPRGRAHEQYF; CDR3 DNA: TGTGCCAGCTCACCACCTCGGGGGAGGGCCCACGAGCAGTACTTC
V gene: TRBV19; clone size: -; D gene: -; CDR3 length: 14; J gene: TRBJ2-5; CDR3 protein: CASSTGQRTETQYF; CDR3 DNA: TGTGCCAGTAGTACCGGACAGAGGACGGAGACCCAGTACTTC
V gene: TRBV6-5; clone size: -; D gene: TRBD1; CDR3 length: 15; J gene: TRBJ2-1; CDR3 protein: CASRQPGQGIREQFF; CDR3 DNA: TGTGCCAGCAGACAACCGGGACAGGGCATTCGTGAGCAGTTCTTC
V gene: TRBV13; clone size: -; D gene: TRBD1; CDR3 length: 15; J gene: TRBJ1-6; CDR3 protein: CASSLDDRGYSPLHF; CDR3 DNA: TGTGCCAGCAGCTTAGACGACAGGGGGTATTCACCCCTCCACTTT
V gene: TRBV7-3; clone size: -; D gene: -; CDR3 length: 13; J gene: TRBJ1-1; CDR3 protein: CASSLRRGTEAFF; CDR3 DNA: TGTGCCAGCAGCTTAAGGAGAGGCACTGAAGCTTTCTTT
V gene: TRBV28; clone size: -; D gene: -; CDR3 length: 14; J gene: TRBJ2-7; CDR3 protein: CASSPGVGTYEQYF; CDR3 DNA: TGTGCCAGCAGTCCAGGGGTGGGGACCTACGAGCAGTACTTC
V gene: TRBV9; clone size: -; D gene: TRBD1; CDR3 length: 15; J gene: TRBJ1-2; CDR3 protein: CASSARGQGPYGYTF; CDR3 DNA: TGTGCCAGCAGCGCCCGAGGACAGGGTCCCTATGGCTACACCTTC
V gene: TRBV10-1; clone size: -; D gene: -; CDR3 length: 17; J gene: TRBJ1-6; CDR3 protein: CASSEGTLGGYNSPLHF; CDR3 DNA: TGCGCCAGCAGTGAGGGCACCCTAGGGGGCTATAATTCACCCCTCCACTTT
V gene: TRBV7-9; clone size: -; D gene: TRBD2; CDR3 length: 15; J gene: TRBJ2-1; CDR3 protein: CARSNSGRSVYEQFF; CDR3 DNA: TGTGCCCGATCGAATAGCGGGAGATCGGTGTATGAGCAGTTCTTC
V gene: TRBV28; clone size: -; D gene: -; CDR3 length: 13; J gene: TRBJ2-3; CDR3 protein: CALMRGGADTQYF; CDR3 DNA: TGTGCCCTTATGCGAGGAGGGGCAGATACGCAGTATTTT
V gene: TRBV7-9; clone size: -; D gene: -; CDR3 length: 15; J gene: TRBJ1-1; CDR3 protein: CASSLAKGGGPETFF; CDR3 DNA: TGTGCCAGCAGCTTAGCCAAAGGGGGGGGCCCTGAGACTTTCTTT
V gene: TRBV5-4; clone size: -; D gene: TRBD1; CDR3 length: 16; J gene: TRBJ1-2; CDR3 protein: CASSLALGTGGSGYTF; CDR3 DNA: TGTGCCAGCAGCTTGGCCCTTGGGACAGGGGGATCTGGCTACACCTTC
V gene: TRBV6-6; clone size: -; D gene: -; CDR3 length: 14; J gene: TRBJ2-3; CDR3 protein: CASSYGPNTDTQYF; CDR3 DNA: TGTGCCAGCAGTTACGGGCCGAACACAGATACGCAGTATTTT
V gene: TRBV2; clone size: once; D gene: TRBD1; CDR3 length: 14; J gene: TRBJ1-1; CDR3 protein: CASSLDRGIAEAFF; CDR3 DNA: TGTGCCAGCAGTCTGGACAGGGGAATCGCTGAAGCTTTCTTT
V gene: TRBV9; clone size: -; D gene: -; CDR3 length: 15; J gene: TRBJ2-5; CDR3 protein: CASSVDLGGRETQYF; CDR3 DNA: TGTGCCAGCAGCGTAGATCTGGGGGGGCGGGAGACCCAGTACTTC
V gene: TRBV2; clone size: -; D gene: -; CDR3 length: 13; J gene: TRBJ2-2; CDR3 protein: CASSLQNTGELFF; CDR3 DNA: TGTGCCAGCAGTTTACAGAACACCGGGGAGCTGTTTTTT
V gene: TRBV5-5; clone size: -; D gene: -; CDR3 length: 13; J gene: TRBJ2-2; CDR3 protein: CASSPGGTGELFF; CDR3 DNA: TGTGCCAGCAGCCCAGGGGGGACCGGGGAGCTGTTTTTT
V gene: TRBV19; clone size: -; D gene: TRBD1; CDR3 length: 16; J gene: TRBJ2-7; CDR3 protein: CASSPPTGTVSYEQYF; CDR3 DNA: TGTGCCAGTAGTCCGCCAACCGGGACAGTCTCCTACGAGCAGTACTTC
V gene: TRBV2; clone size: -; D gene: -; CDR3 length: 15; J gene: TRBJ1-3; CDR3 protein: CASSENILPGNTIYF; CDR3 DNA: TGTGCCAGCAGTGAAAACATTCTCCCTGGAAACACCATATATTTT
V gene: TRBV15; clone size: -; D gene: -; CDR3 length: 16; J gene: TRBJ2-7; CDR3 protein: CATSREPGPSSYEQYF; CDR3 DNA: TGTGCCACCAGCAGAGAACCGGGTCCGTCCTCCTACGAGCAGTACTTC
V gene: TRBV28; clone size: -; D gene: TRBD1; CDR3 length: 15; J gene: TRBJ2-7; CDR3 protein: CASSGRGLSSYEQYF; CDR3 DNA: TGTGCCAGCAGTGGAAGGGGGCTAAGCTCCTACGAGCAGTACTTC
V gene: TRBV19; clone size: -; D gene: -; CDR3 length: 9; J gene: TRBJ1-3; CDR3 protein: CARRGSIYF; CDR3 DNA: TGTGCCCGAAGGGGCTCTATTTACTTT
V gene: TRBV19; clone size: -; D gene: -; CDR3 length: 17; J gene: TRBJ1-1; CDR3 protein: CASSGRQSLRKTTEAFF; CDR3 DNA: TGTGCCAGTAGTGGCAGGCAGTCACTCCGGAAAACAACTGAAGCTTTCTTT
V gene: TRBV2; clone size: -; D gene: -; CDR3 length: 12; J gene: TRBJ1-1; CDR3 protein: CASIRGGTEAFF; CDR3 DNA: TGTGCCAGCATAAGGGGAGGGACTGAAGCTTTCTTT
V gene: TRBV5-6; clone size: few; D gene: -; CDR3 length: 16; J gene: TRBJ1-1; CDR3 protein: CASSLGGQGSNTEAFF; CDR3 DNA: TGTGCCAGCAGCTTAGGTGGGCAGGGTTCGAACACTGAAGCTTTCTTT
V gene: TRBV6-5; clone size: -; D gene: TRBD1; CDR3 length: 14; J gene: TRBJ2-2; CDR3 protein: CASSRTGDTGELFF; CDR3 DNA: TGTGCCAGCAGCCGGACAGGGGACACCGGGGAGCTGTTTTTT
V gene: TRBV10-3; clone size: -; D gene: TRBD2; CDR3 length: 11; J gene: TRBJ2-1; CDR3 protein: CAITQGLEQFF; CDR3 DNA: TGTGCCATCACCCAGGGACTAGAGCAGTTCTTC
V gene: TRBV5-1; clone size: -; D gene: TRBD2; CDR3 length: 18; J gene: TRBJ2-5; CDR3 protein: CASSSLGWGTSGEETQYF; CDR3 DNA: TGCGCCAGCAGCTCCTTGGGTTGGGGGACTAGCGGGGAAGAGACCCAGTACTTC
V gene: TRBV19; clone size: -; D gene: -; CDR3 length: 12; J gene: TRBJ1-1; CDR3 protein: CASSIRQGEAFF; CDR3 DNA: TGTGCCAGTAGTATACGGCAGGGCGAAGCTTTCTTT
V gene: TRBV5-6; clone size: -; D gene: TRBD1; CDR3 length: 15; J gene: TRBJ1-1; CDR3 protein: CASSSQGAGGTEAFF; CDR3 DNA: TGTGCCAGCAGCTCGCAGGGGGCCGGGGGCACTGAAGCTTTCTTT
V gene: TRBV7-9; clone size: -; D gene: TRBD1; CDR3 length: 15; J gene: TRBJ2-7; CDR3 protein: CASSLGTGYFSEQYF; CDR3 DNA: TGTGCCAGCAGCTTAGGGACAGGGTACTTTAGCGAGCAGTACTTC
V gene: TRBV21-1; clone size: once; D gene: -; CDR3 length: 15; J gene: TRBJ2-5; CDR3 protein: CASSAPRLVLETQYF; CDR3 DNA: TGTGCCAGCAGCGCGCCTCGACTAGTCCTAGAGACCCAGTACTTC
V gene: TRBV9; clone size: -; D gene: TRBD1; CDR3 length: 14; J gene: TRBJ1-4; CDR3 protein: CASSPRTGVEKLFF; CDR3 DNA: TGTGCCAGCAGCCCACGGACAGGAGTCGAAAAACTGTTTTTT